The clone carrying this T cell receptor (beta chain) was found many times. The ends were cut back, 5 bases at V and 0 bases at J, with 10 bases in the middle. The germline gives CDR1 MNHNY, CDR2 SVGAGI (reference sequence). This CDR3 has 14 amino acids. The source of the sample is a study of blood T cell repertoires in COVID-19. The protocol was immunoSEQ multiplex PCR, while the TCRdb copy is restricted to in-frame clones and leaves out a portion. The profile shows about 99,000 clones, about 79% of them singletons. This TCR derives from a woman over 75 with active or convalescent COVID-19. Specimen: peripheral blood. This sequence joins TRBV6-6 and TRBJ1-1; D gene ambiguous. The CDR3 DNA reads as TGTGCCAGCAGTGACCCGGGAGTGAACACTGAAGCTTTCTTT. Its translation: CASSDPGVNTEAFF.